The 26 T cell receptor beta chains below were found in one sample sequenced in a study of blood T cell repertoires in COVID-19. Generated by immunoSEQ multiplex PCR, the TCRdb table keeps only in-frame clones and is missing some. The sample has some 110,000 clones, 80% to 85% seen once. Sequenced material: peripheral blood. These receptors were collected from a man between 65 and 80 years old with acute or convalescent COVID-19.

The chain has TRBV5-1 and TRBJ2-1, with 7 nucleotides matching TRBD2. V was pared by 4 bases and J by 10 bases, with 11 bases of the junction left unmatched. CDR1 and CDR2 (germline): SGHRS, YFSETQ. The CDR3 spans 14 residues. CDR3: CASSPRLALGEQFF. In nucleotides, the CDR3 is TGCGCCAGCAGCCCAAGACTAGCCCTCGGGGAGCAGTTCTTC.

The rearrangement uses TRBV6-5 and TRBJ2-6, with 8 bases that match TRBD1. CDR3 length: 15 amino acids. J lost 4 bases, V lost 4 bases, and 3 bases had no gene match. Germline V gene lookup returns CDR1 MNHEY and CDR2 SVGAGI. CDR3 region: CASSSGQGGANVLTF. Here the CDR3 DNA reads TGTGCCAGCAGTTCCGGACAGGGCGGGGCCAACGTCCTGACTTTC.

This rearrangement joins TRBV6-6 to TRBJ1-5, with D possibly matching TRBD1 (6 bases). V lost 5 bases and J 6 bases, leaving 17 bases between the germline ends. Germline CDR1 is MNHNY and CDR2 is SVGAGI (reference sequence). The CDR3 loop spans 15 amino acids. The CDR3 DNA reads TGTGCCAGCAGTACAGGTGGCGGGGGGCCTCAGCCCCAGCATTTT. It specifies CASSTGGGGPQPQHF.

CDR3 amino acids: CASSSFAGMLYEQYF. CDR3 coding DNA: TGTGCCAGCAGCTCTTTTGCGGGCATGCTGTACGAGCAGTACTTC. This chain links TRBV5-6 with TRBJ2-7; D might be TRBD2 (5 bases). Trimming took off 3 bases at V and 4 bases at J, with 17 bases between the two ends. CDR1 and CDR2 from the germline V gene are SGHDT and YYEEEE. CDR3 length: 15 amino acids.

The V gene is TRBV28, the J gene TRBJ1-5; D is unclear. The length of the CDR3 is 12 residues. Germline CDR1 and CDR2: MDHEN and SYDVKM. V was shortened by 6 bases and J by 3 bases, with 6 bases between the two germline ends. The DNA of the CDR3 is TGTGCCAGCAGGTGGCTCAATCAGCCCCAGCATTTT. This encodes CASRWLNQPQHF.

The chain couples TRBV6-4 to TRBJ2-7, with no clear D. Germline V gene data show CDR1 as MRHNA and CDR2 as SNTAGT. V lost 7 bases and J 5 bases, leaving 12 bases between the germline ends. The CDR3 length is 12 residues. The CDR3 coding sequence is TGTGCCAGCATTGGCTGGCCTCACGAGCAGTACTTC. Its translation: CASIGWPHEQYF.

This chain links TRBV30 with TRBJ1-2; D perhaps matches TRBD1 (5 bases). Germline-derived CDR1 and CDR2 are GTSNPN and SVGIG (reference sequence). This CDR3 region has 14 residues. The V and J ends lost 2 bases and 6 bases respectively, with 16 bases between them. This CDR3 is CAWSPRDLRNGYTF. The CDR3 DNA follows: TGTGCCTGGAGTCCAAGGGACTTAAGGAATGGCTACACCTTC.

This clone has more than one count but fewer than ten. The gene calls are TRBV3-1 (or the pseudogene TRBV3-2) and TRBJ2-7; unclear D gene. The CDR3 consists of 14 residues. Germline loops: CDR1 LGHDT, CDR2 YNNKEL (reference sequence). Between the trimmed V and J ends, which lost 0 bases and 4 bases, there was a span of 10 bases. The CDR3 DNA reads TGTGCCAGCAGCCAAGAAACAGTCTCATACGAGCAGTACTTC. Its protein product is CASSQETVSYEQYF.

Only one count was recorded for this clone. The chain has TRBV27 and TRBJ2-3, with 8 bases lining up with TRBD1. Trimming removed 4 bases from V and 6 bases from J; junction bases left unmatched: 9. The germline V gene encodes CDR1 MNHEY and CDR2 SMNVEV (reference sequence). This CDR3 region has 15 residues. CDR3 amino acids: CASSSLGQAKDTQYF. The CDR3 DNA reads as TGTGCCAGCAGTTCTCTGGGACAGGCTAAGGATACGCAGTATTTT.

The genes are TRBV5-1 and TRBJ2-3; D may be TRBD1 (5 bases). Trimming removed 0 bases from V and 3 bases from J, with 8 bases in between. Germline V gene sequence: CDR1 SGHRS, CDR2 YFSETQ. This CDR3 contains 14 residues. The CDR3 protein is CASSLETVTDTQYF. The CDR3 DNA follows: TGCGCCAGCAGCTTGGAGACAGTGACAGATACGCAGTATTTT.

Here the CDR3 DNA reads TGTGCCAGTAGCGTAAGACAGGGGGGCGCAGATACGCAGTATTTT. It encodes CASSVRQGGADTQYF. J is TRBJ2-3 and V is TRBV19; 9 bases map to TRBD1. V trimming: 6 bases; J trimming: 4 bases; junction bases outside the gene matches: 8. Per germline, CDR1 LNHDA and CDR2 SQIVND (reference sequence). This CDR3 region has 15 residues.

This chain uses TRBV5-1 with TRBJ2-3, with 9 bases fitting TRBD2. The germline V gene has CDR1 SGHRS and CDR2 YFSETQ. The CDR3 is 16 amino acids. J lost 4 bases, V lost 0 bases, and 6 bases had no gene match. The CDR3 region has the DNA TGCGCCAGCAGCTTGGAAGGACTAGCGAGGCCAGATACGCAGTATTTT. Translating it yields CASSLEGLARPDTQYF.

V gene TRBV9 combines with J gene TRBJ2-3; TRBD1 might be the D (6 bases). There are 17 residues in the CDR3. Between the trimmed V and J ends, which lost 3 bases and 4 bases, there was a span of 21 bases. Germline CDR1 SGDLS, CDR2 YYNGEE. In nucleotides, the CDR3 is TGTGCCAGCAGCGAGGCCCTGGGTCAGGGGTTTGCAGATACGCAGTATTTT. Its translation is CASSEALGQGFADTQYF.

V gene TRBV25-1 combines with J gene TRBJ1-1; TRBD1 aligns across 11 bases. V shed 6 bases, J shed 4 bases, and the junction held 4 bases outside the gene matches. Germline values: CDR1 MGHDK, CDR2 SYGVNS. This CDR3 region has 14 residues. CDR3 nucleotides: TGTGCCAGCAGACGGACAGGGGGCTTCACTGAAGCTTTCTTT. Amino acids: CASRRTGGFTEAFF.

As DNA, the CDR3 is TGCGCCAGCAGGGGGGACAGGGACACAGATACGCAGTATTTT. The encoded protein is CASRGDRDTDTQYF. The chain links TRBV10-1 to TRBJ2-3; TRBD1 agrees at 9 bases. The V segment lost 6 bases and the J segment 2 bases; nucleotides outside the gene matches: 3. From germline, CDR1 is WNHNN and CDR2 SYGVQD (reference sequence). The CDR3 length is 14 residues.

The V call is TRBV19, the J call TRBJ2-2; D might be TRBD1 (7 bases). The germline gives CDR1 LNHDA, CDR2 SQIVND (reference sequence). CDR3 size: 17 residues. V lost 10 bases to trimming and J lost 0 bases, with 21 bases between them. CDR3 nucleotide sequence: TGTGCCACCCACAACCTTCTCAGGGGGGCGAACACCGGGGAGCTGTTTTTT. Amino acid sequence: CATHNLLRGANTGELFF. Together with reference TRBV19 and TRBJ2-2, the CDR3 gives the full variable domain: DGGITQSPKYLFRKEGQNVTLSCEQNLNHDAMYWYRQDPGQGLRLIYYSQIVNDFQKGDIAEGYSVSREKKESFPLTVTSAQKNPTAFYLCATHNLLRGANTGELFFGEGSRLTVL.

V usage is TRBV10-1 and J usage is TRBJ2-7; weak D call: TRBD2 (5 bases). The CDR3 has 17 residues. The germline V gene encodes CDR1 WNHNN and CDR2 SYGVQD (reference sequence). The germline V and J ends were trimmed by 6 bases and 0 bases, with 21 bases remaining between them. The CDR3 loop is CASRENDGILHSYEQYF. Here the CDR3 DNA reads TGCGCCAGCAGAGAAAACGACGGGATACTACACTCCTACGAGCAGTACTTC.

The CDR3 DNA follows: TGTGCCAGCAGCCAAGACAGTCAGGGAGGATTTAGGTATGGCTACACCTTC. Translated: CASSQDSQGGFRYGYTF. This chain connects TRBV4-2 to TRBJ1-2; D is perhaps TRBD1 (5 bases). The CDR3 spans 17 residues. Trimming shortened V by 0 bases and J by 5 bases, and 19 bases separated the two germline ends. Germline CDR1 reads LGHNA; CDR2 reads YNFKEQ.

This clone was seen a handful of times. The CDR3 here is CASRETGLDQPQHF. CDR3 nucleotides: TGTGCCAGCAGGGAGACAGGGCTTGACCAGCCCCAGCATTTT. The chain is built from TRBV2 and TRBJ1-5, with 7 bases identical to TRBD1. The ends lost 6 bases at V and 7 bases at J; junction bases unmatched: 9. The germline gives CDR1 SNHLY, CDR2 FYNNEI. CDR3 length: 14 residues.

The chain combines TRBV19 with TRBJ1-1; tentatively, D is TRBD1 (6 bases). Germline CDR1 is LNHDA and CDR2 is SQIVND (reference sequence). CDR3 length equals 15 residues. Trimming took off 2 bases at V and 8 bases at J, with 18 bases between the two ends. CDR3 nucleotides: TGTGCCAGTAGTATAACGGGGGGCCAGGGCCACGAAGCTTTCTTT. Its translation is CASSITGGQGHEAFF.

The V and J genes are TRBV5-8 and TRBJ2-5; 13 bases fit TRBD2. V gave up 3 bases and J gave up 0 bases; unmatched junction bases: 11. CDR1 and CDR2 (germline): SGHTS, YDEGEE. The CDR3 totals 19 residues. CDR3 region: CASSSGLAGAVNNQETQYF. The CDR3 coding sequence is TGTGCCAGCAGCTCCGGACTAGCGGGGGCCGTAAATAACCAAGAGACCCAGTACTTC. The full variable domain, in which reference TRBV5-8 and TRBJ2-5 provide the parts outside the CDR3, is EAGVTQSPTHLIKTRGQQATLRCSPISGHTSVYWYQQALGLGLQFLLWYDEGEERNRGNFPPRFSGRQFPNYSSELNVNALELEDSALYLCASSSGLAGAVNNQETQYFGPGTRLLVL.

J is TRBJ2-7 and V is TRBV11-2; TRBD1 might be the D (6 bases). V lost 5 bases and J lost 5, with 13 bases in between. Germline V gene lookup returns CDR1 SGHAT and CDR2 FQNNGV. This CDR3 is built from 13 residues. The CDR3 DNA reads TGTGCCAGCAGCCACCCCCAGGGGAACGAGCAGTACTTC. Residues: CASSHPQGNEQYF. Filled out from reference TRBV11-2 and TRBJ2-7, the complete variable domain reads EAGVAQSPRYKIIEKRQSVAFWCNPISGHATLYWYQQILGQGPKLLIQFQNNGVVDDSQLPKDRFSAERLKGVDSTLKIQPAKLEDSAVYLCASSHPQGNEQYFGPGTRLTVT.

Written as DNA, the CDR3 is TGCGCCAGCAGCTGGCAGGGGGCCGGCACAGATACGCAGTATTTT. It yields the protein CASSWQGAGTDTQYF. The chain is built from TRBV5-1 and TRBJ2-3, with 8 bases fitting TRBD1. Trimming took 3 bases from V and 1 from J; bases not matched to a gene: 4. The CDR3 has 15 amino acids. CDR1 is SGHRS, CDR2 YFSETQ, per germline.

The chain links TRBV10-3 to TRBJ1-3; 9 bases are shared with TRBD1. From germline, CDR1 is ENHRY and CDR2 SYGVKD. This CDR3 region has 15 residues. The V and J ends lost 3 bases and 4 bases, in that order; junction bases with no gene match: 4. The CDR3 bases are TGTGCCATCAGTGAAGGGACAGGGAACGGAAACACCATATATTTT. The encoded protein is CAISEGTGNGNTIYF.

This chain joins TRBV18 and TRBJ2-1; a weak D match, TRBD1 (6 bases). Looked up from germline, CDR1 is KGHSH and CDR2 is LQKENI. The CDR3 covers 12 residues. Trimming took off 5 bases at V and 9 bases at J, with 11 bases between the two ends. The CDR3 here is CASSSGAGEQFF. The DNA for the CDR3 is TGTGCCAGCTCATCAGGGGCCGGTGAGCAGTTCTTC. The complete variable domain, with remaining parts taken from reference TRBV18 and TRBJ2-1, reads NAGVMQNPRHLVRRRGQEARLRCSPMKGHSHVYWYRQLPEEGLKFMVYLQKENIIDESGMPKERFSAEFPKEGPSILRIQQVVRGDSAAYFCASSSGAGEQFFGPGTRLTVL.

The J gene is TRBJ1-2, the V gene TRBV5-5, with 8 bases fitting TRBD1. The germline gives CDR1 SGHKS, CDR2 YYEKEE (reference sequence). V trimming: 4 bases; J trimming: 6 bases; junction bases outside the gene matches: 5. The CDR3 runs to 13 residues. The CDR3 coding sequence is TGTGCCAGCAGCGACGACAGGGGAGATGGCTACACCTTC. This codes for CASSDDRGDGYTF.